Sequencing of this TCR beta chain was carried out in a study of blood T cells in healthy people across ages. With a J-beta primer mix and a sample-barcoded 5' primer, a second PCR ran roughly 6 to 12 cycles. MiXCR, run by TCRdb on the 5' RACE reads, gives a single entry per CDR3 protein. The sample consists of 1.5 million to 2 million distinct CDR3 sequences, 28% of them appearing once. Caucasian individuals from Russia who were healthy and aged about 6 to 95 acted as donors. The TCR was taken from a woman aged 30 to 39 in good health. Sequences were obtained from blood.

The CDR3: CSVDLDRGTEQYF. CDR3 DNA: TGCAGCGTTGATCTCGACAGGGGTACCGAGCAGTACTTC. The chain carries TRBV29-1 and TRBJ2-7; 8 bases fit TRBD1. Germline values: CDR1 SQVTM, CDR2 ANQGSEA. With 3 bases clipped from V and 6 bases from J, the junction kept 7 bases outside the gene matches. The CDR3 consists of 13 residues.